This T cell receptor beta chain was sequenced for a study of blood T cell repertoires in COVID-19. Study context: Nucleic acid was either cDNA or gDNA, and it came from T cells, B-cell-depleted T cells, or PBMCs.

Methods used by the authors: Estimation of nucleated cell counts relied on the amplification of reference gene primers. Clones were read by immunoSEQ multiplex PCR, and TCRdb kept only the in-frame ones, dropping some. D and trimming were read from the DNA, whereas the V and J calls and clone size are those reported in that table. The repertoire holds 180,000 or so clones, with around four fifths as singletons. The CDR3 runs 15 residues. The V gene end was trimmed by 2 bases and the J gene end by 1 base; junction bases not matched to a gene: 5. Germline CDR1 is SGHKS and CDR2 is YYEKEE (reference sequence). It was during active infection that Seattle patients were enrolled and then longitudinally followed.

The clonotype was recovered from a woman in her 70s with COVID-19, enrolled during active disease. Source material: peripheral blood. This chain connects TRBV5-5 to TRBJ1-1; TRBD1 aligns across 7 bases. The CDR3: CASSFRGPTNTEAFF. In DNA, the CDR3 is TGTGCCAGCAGCTTTAGGGGGCCTACGAACACTGAAGCTTTCTTT.